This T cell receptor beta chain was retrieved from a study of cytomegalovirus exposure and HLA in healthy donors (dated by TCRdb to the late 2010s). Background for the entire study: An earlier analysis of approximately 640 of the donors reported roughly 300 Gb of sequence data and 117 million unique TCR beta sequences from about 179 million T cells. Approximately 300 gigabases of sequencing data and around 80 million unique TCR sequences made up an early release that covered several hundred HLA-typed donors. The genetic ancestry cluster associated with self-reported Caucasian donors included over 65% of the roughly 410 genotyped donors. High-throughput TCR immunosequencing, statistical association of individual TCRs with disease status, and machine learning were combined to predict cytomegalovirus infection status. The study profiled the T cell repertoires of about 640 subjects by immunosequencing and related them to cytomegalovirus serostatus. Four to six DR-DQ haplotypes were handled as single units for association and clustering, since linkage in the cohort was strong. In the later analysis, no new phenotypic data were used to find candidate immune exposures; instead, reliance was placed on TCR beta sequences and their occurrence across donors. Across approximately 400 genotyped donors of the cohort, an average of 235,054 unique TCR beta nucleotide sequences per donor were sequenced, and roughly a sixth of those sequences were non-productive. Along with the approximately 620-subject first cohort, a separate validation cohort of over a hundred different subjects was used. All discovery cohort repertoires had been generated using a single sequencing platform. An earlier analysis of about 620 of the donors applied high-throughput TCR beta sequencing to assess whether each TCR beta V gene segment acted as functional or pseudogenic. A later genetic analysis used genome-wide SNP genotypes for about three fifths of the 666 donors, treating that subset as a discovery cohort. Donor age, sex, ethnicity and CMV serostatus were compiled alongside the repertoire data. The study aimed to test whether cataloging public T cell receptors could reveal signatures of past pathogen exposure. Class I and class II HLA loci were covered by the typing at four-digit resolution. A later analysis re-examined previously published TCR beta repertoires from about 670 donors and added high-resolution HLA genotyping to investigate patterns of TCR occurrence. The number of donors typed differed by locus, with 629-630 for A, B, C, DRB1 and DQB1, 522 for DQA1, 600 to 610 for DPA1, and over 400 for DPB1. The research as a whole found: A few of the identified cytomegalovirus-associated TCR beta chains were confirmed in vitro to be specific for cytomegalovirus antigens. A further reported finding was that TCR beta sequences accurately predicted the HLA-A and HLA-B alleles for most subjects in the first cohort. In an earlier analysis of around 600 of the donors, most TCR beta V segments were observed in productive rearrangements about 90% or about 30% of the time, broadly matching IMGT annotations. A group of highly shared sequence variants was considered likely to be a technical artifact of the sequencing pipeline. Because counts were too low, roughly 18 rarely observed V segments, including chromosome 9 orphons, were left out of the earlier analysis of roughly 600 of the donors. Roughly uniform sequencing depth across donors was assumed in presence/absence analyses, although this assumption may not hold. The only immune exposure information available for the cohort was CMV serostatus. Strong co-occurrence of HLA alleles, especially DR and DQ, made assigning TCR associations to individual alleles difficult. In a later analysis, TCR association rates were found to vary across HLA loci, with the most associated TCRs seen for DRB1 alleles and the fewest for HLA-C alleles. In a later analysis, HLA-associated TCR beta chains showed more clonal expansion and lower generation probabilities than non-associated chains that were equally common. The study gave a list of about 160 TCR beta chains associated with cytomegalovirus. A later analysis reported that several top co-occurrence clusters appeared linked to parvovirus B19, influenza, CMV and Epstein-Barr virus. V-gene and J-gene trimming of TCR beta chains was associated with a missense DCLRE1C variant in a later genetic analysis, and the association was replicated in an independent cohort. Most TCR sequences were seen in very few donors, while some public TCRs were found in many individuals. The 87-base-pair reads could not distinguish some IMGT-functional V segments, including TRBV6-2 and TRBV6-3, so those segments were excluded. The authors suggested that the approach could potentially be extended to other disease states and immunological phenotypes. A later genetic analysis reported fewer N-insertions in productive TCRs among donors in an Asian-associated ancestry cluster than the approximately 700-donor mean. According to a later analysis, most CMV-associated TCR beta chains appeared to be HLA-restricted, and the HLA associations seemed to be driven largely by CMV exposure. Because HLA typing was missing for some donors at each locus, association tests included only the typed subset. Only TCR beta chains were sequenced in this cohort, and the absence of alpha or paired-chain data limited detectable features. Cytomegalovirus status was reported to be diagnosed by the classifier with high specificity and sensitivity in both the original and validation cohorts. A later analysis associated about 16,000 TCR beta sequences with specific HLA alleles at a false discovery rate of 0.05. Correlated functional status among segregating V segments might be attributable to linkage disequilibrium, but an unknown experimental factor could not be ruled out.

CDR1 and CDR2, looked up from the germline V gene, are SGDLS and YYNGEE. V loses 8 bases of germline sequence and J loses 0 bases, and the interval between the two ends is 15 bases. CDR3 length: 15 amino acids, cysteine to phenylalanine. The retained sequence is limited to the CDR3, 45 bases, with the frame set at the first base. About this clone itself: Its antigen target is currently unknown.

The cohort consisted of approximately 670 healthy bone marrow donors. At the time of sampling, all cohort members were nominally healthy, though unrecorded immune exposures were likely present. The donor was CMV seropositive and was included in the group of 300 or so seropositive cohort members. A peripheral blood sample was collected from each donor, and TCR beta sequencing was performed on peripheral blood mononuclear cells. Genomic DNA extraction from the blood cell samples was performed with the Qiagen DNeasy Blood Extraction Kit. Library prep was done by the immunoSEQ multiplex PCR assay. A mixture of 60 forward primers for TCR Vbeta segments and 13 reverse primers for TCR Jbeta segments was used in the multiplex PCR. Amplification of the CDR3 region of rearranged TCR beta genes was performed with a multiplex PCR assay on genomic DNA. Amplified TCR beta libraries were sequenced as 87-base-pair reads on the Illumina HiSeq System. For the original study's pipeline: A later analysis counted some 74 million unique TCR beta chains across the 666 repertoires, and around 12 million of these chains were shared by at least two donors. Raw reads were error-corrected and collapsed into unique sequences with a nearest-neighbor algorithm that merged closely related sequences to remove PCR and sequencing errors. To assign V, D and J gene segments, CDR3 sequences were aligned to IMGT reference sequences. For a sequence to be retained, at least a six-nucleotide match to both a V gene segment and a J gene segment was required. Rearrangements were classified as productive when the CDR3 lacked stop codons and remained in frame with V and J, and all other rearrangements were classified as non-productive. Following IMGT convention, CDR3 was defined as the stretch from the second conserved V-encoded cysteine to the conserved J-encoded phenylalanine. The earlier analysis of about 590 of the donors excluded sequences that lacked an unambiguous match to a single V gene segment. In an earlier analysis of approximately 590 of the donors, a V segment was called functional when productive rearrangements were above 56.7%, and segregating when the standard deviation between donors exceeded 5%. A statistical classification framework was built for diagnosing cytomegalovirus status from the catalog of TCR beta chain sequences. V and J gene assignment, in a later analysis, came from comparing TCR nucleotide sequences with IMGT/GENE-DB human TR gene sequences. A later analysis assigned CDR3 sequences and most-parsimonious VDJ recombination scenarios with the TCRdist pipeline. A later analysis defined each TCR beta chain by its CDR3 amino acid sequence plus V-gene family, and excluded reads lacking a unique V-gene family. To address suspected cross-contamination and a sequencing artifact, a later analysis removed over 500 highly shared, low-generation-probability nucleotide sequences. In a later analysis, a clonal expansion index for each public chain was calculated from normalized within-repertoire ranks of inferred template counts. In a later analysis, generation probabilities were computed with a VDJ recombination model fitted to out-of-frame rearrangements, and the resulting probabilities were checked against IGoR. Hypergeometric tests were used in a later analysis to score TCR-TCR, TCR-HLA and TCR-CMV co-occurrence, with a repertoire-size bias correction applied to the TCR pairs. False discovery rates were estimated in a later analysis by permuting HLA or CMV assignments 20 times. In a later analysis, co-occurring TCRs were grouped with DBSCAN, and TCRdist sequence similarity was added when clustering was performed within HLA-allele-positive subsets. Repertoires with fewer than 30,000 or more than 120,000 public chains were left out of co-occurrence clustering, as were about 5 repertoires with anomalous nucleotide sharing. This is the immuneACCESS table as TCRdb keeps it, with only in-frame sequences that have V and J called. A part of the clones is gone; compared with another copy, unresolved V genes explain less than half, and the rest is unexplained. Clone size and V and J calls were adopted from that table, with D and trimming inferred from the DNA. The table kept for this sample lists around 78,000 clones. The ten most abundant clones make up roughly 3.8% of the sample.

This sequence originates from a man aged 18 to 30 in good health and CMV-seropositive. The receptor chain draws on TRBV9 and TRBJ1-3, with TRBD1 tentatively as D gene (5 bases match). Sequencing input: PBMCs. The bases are TGTGCCAGTGGGGGGGGGTCAAGCTCTGGAAACACCATATATTTT. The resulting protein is CASGGGSSSGNTIYF.